One sample yielded the 30 T cell receptor beta chains listed below, sequenced in a study of T cells in localized non-small cell lung cancer. Produced via immunoSEQ multiplex PCR; TCRdb's table is partial and in-frame only. Seen here are roughly 38,000 clones, over 80% observed once, and the top ten hold 2.7%. This specimen consisted of peripheral blood, obtained before any cancer treatment. The receptors stem from a woman aged 40-70 years with stage I lung adenocarcinoma.

This sequence joins TRBV2 and TRBJ1-1; possible D gene TRBD1, 6 bases. The CDR3 has 14 amino acids. From germline, CDR1 is SNHLY and CDR2 FYNNEI. V was shortened by 6 bases and J by 1 base, with 12 bases between the two germline ends. For the CDR3, the DNA is TGTGCCAGCAGGAGGGGGGCCCCGAACACTGAAGCTTTCTTT. Translation: CASRRGAPNTEAFF.

The V call is TRBV27, the J call TRBJ2-7; 10 bases are a match to TRBD2. Trimming cost V 8 bases and J 4 bases; bases outside gene matches: 8. Germline V gives CDR1 MNHEY, CDR2 SMNVEV (reference sequence). CDR3 length: 14 amino acids. The CDR3 sequence: CASRTASGSYEQYF. CDR3 coding DNA: TGTGCCAGCCGAACGGCTAGCGGGAGTTACGAGCAGTACTTC.

The rearrangement joins TRBV6-5 to TRBJ2-3; 8 bases line up with TRBD1. The V gene's germline CDR1 is MNHEY and CDR2 SVGAGI. Unmatched junction bases numbered 10, after V lost 6 bases and J lost 5 bases. CDR3 size: 15 residues. The CDR3 region is CASSLQGAGRDTQYF. CDR3 DNA sequence: TGTGCCAGCAGCCTTCAGGGGGCGGGACGAGATACGCAGTATTTT.

J is TRBJ1-1 and V is TRBV11-1; unclear D gene. The CDR3 contains 14 residues. Deletions cut 3 bases from V and 0 bases from J, with 8 bases between. CDR1 and CDR2 from the germline V gene are SGHAT and FQDESV (reference sequence). CDR3 residues: CASSLPPMNTEAFF. Written as DNA, the CDR3 is TGTGCCAGCAGCTTGCCCCCCATGAACACTGAAGCTTTCTTT.

The genes are TRBV6-5 and TRBJ2-3; D tentatively reads TRBD1 or TRBD2 (5 bases each). Deletions cut 2 bases from V and 4 bases from J, with 13 bases between. CDR3 size: 15 residues. The germline gives CDR1 MNHEY, CDR2 SVGAGI. The CDR3 DNA reads as TGTGCCAGCAGTTACGGTAGCCGGGGCCCAGATACGCAGTATTTT. Translated, it gives CASSYGSRGPDTQYF.

This clone occurred a few times. Other DNA variants within this sample encode the same CDR3. The V call is TRBV27, the J call TRBJ2-7, with 10 bases identical to TRBD1. Losses at the gene ends were 6 bases for V and 5 bases for J; bases not matched to a gene: 4. Germline CDR1 reads MNHEY; CDR2 reads SMNVEV (reference sequence). CDR3 length: 13 residues. CDR3 residues: CASRTGGVNEQYF. DNA of the CDR3: TGTGCCAGCAGGACAGGGGGCGTCAACGAGCAGTACTTC.

The CDR3 region has the DNA TGCGCCAGCAGCCTGCGGACAGGGGGCTGGAACGAGCAGTACTTC. Residues: CASSLRTGGWNEQYF. The genes are TRBV5-1 and TRBJ2-7; 11 bases map to TRBD1. V dropped 4 bases and J dropped 5; count of bases not matched to a gene: 8. This CDR3 comprises 15 residues. Germline V gives CDR1 SGHRS, CDR2 YFSETQ.

V and J are TRBV7-9 and TRBJ1-1, with D tentatively TRBD1 (6 bases). This CDR3 region has 15 residues. Germline values: CDR1 SEHNR, CDR2 FQNEAQ (reference sequence). V gave up 1 base and J gave up 10 bases, with 19 bases separating them. CDR3 sequence (DNA): TGTGCCAGCAGCTTAGGACCCCGGGGCCGAGGGGGAGCTTTCTTT. It specifies CASSLGPRGRGGAFF.

The V gene is TRBV27, the J gene TRBJ1-5; D not resolved. CDR3 size: 13 residues. CDR1 and CDR2 from the germline V gene are MNHEY and SMNVEV (reference sequence). Trimming pared 3 bases from V and 1 base from J, leaving 4 bases between. CDR3 in DNA: TGTGCCAGCAGTTTGTCGAGCAATCAGCCCCAGCATTTT. As protein: CASSLSSNQPQHF.

The rearrangement uses TRBV5-1 and TRBJ1-1; TRBD1 matches 9 bases. Trimming took 0 bases from V and 2 from J; bases not matched to a gene: 2. CDR3 length equals 15 residues. The V gene's germline CDR1 is SGHRS and CDR2 YFSETQ. CDR3: CASSLGDRANTEAFF. DNA of the CDR3: TGCGCCAGCAGCTTGGGGGACAGGGCTAACACTGAAGCTTTCTTT.

The chain has TRBV30 and TRBJ2-5, with TRBD1 as a possible D gene (5 bases). The J call is doubtful: the DNA matches TRBJ2-7 better. From germline, CDR1 is GTSNPN and CDR2 SVGIG (reference sequence). The length of the CDR3 is 11 residues. DNA of the CDR3: TGTGCCTGGAGTGGGGGCCACGAGCAGTACTTC. It encodes CAWSGGHEQYF.

The rearrangement joins TRBV11-3 to TRBJ2-1, with 8 nucleotides matching TRBD1. The V gene end was trimmed by 0 bases and the J gene end by 2 bases; junction bases not matched to a gene: 9. Germline V gene data show CDR1 as SGHNT and CDR2 as YENEEA. The CDR3 totals 18 residues. The CDR3, as DNA: TGTGCCAGCAGCTTAGATCAAGCTGGGACAGGAGCCTACAATGAGCAGTTCTTC. Translating it yields CASSLDQAGTGAYNEQFF.

The rearrangement uses TRBV6-1 and TRBJ2-7; 9 nucleotides agree with TRBD2. Trimming cost V 5 bases and J 2 bases; bases outside gene matches: 7. There are 15 residues in the CDR3. CDR1 is MNHNS and CDR2 is SASEGT in the germline V gene. CDR3 in amino acids: CASSSPGLATYEQYF. The DNA for the CDR3 is TGTGCCAGCAGTTCTCCGGGACTAGCCACCTACGAGCAGTACTTC.

The chain joins TRBV19 to TRBJ2-7; 14 bases match TRBD2. This CDR3 spans 16 amino acids. V lost 8 bases and J lost 3; bases outside the gene matches: 9. Per the germline V gene, CDR1 is LNHDA and CDR2 is SQIVND (reference sequence). The CDR3 region has the DNA TGTGCCAGTTCGAAGACCGGGACTAGCGGGAGCTACGAGCAGTACTTC. Amino acid sequence: CASSKTGTSGSYEQYF. The variable domain in full, completed from reference TRBV19 and TRBJ2-7, reads DGGITQSPKYLFRKEGQNVTLSCEQNLNHDAMYWYRQDPGQGLRLIYYSQIVNDFQKGDIAEGYSVSREKKESFPLTVTSAQKNPTAFYLCASSKTGTSGSYEQYFGPGTRLTVT.

The rearrangement links TRBV29-1 to TRBJ1-2, with TRBD1 matching over 9 bases. V lost 5 bases, J lost 5 bases, and 3 bases stayed unmatched. This CDR3 has 12 amino acids. The germline V gene encodes CDR1 SQVTM and CDR2 ANQGSEA. CDR3 residues: CSVPGQGYGYTF. The CDR3, as DNA: TGCAGCGTTCCCGGACAGGGGTATGGCTACACCTTC.

The chain's CDR3 is CASSTINGGRAFNEQFF. The CDR3 DNA sequence: TGTGCCAGCAGTACCATAAACGGCGGGAGGGCCTTCAATGAGCAGTTCTTC. This chain connects TRBV28 to TRBJ2-1; 9 positions match TRBD2. The CDR3 covers 17 residues. Germline loops: CDR1 MDHEN, CDR2 SYDVKM. J was trimmed by 6 bases and V by 5 bases; bases with no gene match: 14.

The chain has TRBV11-2 and TRBJ2-5; TRBD1 matches at 8 bases. The trim removed 0 bases at V and 9 bases at J, leaving 3 bases unmatched. The CDR3 extends over 13 amino acids. Germline assignment: CDR1 SGHAT and CDR2 FQNNGV. The CDR3 sequence: CASSLEGQGSQYF. Written as DNA, the CDR3 is TGTGCCAGCAGCTTAGAAGGACAGGGTTCCCAGTACTTC.

This clone was recorded once. The chain is built from TRBV6-5 and TRBJ2-7; D possibly matches TRBD1 or TRBD2 (5 bases each). Trimming stripped 6 bases from V and 7 bases from J, with 19 bases between. Germline-derived CDR1 and CDR2 are MNHEY and SVGAGI. This CDR3 contains 14 residues. The chain's CDR3 is CASSPKGVAREQYF. CDR3 bases: TGTGCCAGCAGCCCCAAAGGGGTAGCGCGGGAGCAGTACTTC.

V gene TRBV27 combines with J gene TRBJ2-7; D is perhaps TRBD2 (5 bases). CDR3 size: 16 residues. V was trimmed by 2 bases and J by 0 bases, leaving 14 bases between them. Germline CDR1 is MNHEY and CDR2 is SMNVEV (reference sequence). DNA for the CDR3: TGTGCCAGCAGTTTACTGATGGGAGTGGCCTCCTACGAGCAGTACTTC. Translation gives CASSLLMGVASYEQYF.

This chain connects TRBV5-1 to TRBJ2-5; 8 nucleotides match TRBD1. Germline V gene sequence: CDR1 SGHRS, CDR2 YFSETQ. The V and J ends lost 0 bases and 3 bases, in that order; junction bases with no gene match: 4. This CDR3 has 15 amino acids. In nucleotides, the CDR3 is TGCGCCAGCAGCTTGGGGACAGGGACGAAAGAGACCCAGTACTTC. This codes for CASSLGTGTKETQYF.

About this clone: A read error may account for a junction end that differs from germline. The chain is built from TRBV10-3 and TRBJ2-7; D is undetermined. The CDR3 length is 13 residues. Germline V gene lookup returns CDR1 ENHRY and CDR2 SYGVKD. CDR3 sequence (DNA): TGTGCCATCAGGTTAGGGAACACCTACGAGCAGCACTTC. Translating gives CAIRLGNTYEQHF.

The V call is TRBV27, the J call TRBJ1-5; D is undetermined. The CDR3 has 16 residues. Trimming took 0 bases from V and 3 from J, leaving 12 bases between them. Germline V lookup: CDR1 MNHEY, CDR2 SMNVEV (reference sequence). The CDR3: CASSLSSQPSNQPQHF. The CDR3, as DNA: TGTGCCAGCAGTTTATCTTCACAGCCCTCCAATCAGCCCCAGCATTTT.

The chain joins TRBV7-2 to TRBJ2-2, with TRBD2 matching 11 bases. The V gene's germline CDR1 is SGHTA and CDR2 FQGNSA. The CDR3 is 16 amino acids. With 5 bases clipped from V and 6 bases from J, the junction kept 8 bases outside the gene matches. The CDR3 reads CASSLTSGRRSGELFF. The CDR3 region has the DNA TGTGCCAGCAGCCTTACTAGCGGGAGACGGTCCGGGGAGCTGTTTTTT.

The chain uses TRBV18 and TRBJ2-3; no clear D gene. Trimming shortened V by 3 bases and J by 2 bases, and 9 bases separated the two germline ends. Per the germline V gene, CDR1 is KGHSH and CDR2 is LQKENI. The CDR3 spans 14 residues. In DNA, the CDR3 is TGTGCCAGCTCACCGTCGCCTACCACAGATACGCAGTATTTT. Protein sequence: CASSPSPTTDTQYF.

The chain has TRBV25-1 and TRBJ2-7; TRBD1 aligns across 10 bases. The ends lost 5 bases at V and 2 bases at J; junction bases unmatched: 3. CDR1 and CDR2 (germline): MGHDK, SYGVNS. This CDR3 has 14 amino acids. CDR3 in DNA: TGTGCCAGCAGTATAGGGACAGGGGCCTACGAGCAGTACTTC. Its translation is CASSIGTGAYEQYF.

This sequence joins TRBV18 and TRBJ2-5, with TRBD1 identical over 10 bases. V lost 2 bases to trimming and J lost 2 bases; unmatched junction nucleotides: 2. This CDR3 is built from 15 residues. Germline CDR1 and CDR2: KGHSH and LQKENI. The CDR3 here is CASSPGTGVQETQYF. Here the CDR3 DNA reads TGTGCCAGCTCACCAGGGACAGGGGTGCAAGAGACCCAGTACTTC.

This clone has just one count. The J gene is TRBJ2-3, the V gene TRBV9; 8 nucleotides agree with TRBD2. The germline V gene has CDR1 SGDLS and CDR2 YYNGEE. The CDR3 length is 16 residues. V lost 4 bases, J lost 0 bases, and 7 bases stayed unmatched. DNA for the CDR3: TGTGCCAGCAGCCCCCCGGGGGGGTCGAGCACAGATACGCAGTATTTT. Protein sequence: CASSPPGGSSTDTQYF.

The rearrangement uses TRBV29-1 and TRBJ2-3; D gene unclear. In germline, CDR1 is SQVTM, CDR2 ANQGSEA. The CDR3 is made up of 11 amino acids. Trimming shortened V by 4 bases and J by 3 bases, and 5 bases separated the two germline ends. The CDR3 spells CSVGKTDTQYF. The DNA of the CDR3 is TGCAGCGTTGGGAAGACAGATACGCAGTATTTT.

J is TRBJ1-1 and V is TRBV10-3, with TRBD1 matching 10 bases. Germline V gene lookup returns CDR1 ENHRY and CDR2 SYGVKD. The CDR3 has 13 residues. The ends lost 6 bases at V and 3 bases at J; junction bases unmatched: 1. The CDR3 DNA follows: TGTGCCATCAGCGGGACAGGGGACACTGAAGCTTTCTTT. This codes for CAISGTGDTEAFF.

This chain joins TRBV29-1 and TRBJ2-5; TRBD1 aligns across 10 bases. V trimming: 7 bases; J trimming: 4 bases; junction bases outside the gene matches: 9. Germline V gene data show CDR1 as SQVTM and CDR2 as ANQGSEA. The CDR3 loop spans 14 amino acids. CDR3 sequence: CSGVGDRGLETQYF. The CDR3 DNA reads as TGCAGCGGCGTAGGCGACAGGGGGCTAGAGACCCAGTACTTC.